This T cell receptor (beta chain) was sequenced in a study of beta chain features in type 1 diabetes. Study results and limitations: Small HLA sub-analyses could not settle whether HLA shapes TCRB rearrangement.

The V gene lost 5 bases and the J gene lost 2 bases, with 13 bases spanning the gap. This CDR3 is 15 amino acids long. Germline CDR1 is SGDLS and CDR2 is YYNGEE. Every bit of the isolated RNA underwent reverse transcription, so sequencing read expressed TCRB transcripts. Clones were sequenced by immunoSEQ multiplex PCR, and TCRdb holds only the in-frame ones, with some missing. Of a few hundred thousand clones in the sample, approximately 10% were seen once. By way of CD45RO/CCR7/CD25/CD127/CD95/CD27, the CD4+ regulatory, stem cell-like memory, central memory and naive cells were sorted. Only a few counts were recorded for this clone. Antigen unknown.

This sequence originates from a woman under 40 in good health. The sample comprised naive CD4+ T cells from blood. The gene calls are TRBV9 and TRBJ2-2; weak D call: TRBD1 (6 bases). CDR3 nucleotides: TGTGCCAGCAGTCAAGGGGGTGCTAACACCGGGGAGCTGTTTTTT. It specifies CASSQGGANTGELFF.